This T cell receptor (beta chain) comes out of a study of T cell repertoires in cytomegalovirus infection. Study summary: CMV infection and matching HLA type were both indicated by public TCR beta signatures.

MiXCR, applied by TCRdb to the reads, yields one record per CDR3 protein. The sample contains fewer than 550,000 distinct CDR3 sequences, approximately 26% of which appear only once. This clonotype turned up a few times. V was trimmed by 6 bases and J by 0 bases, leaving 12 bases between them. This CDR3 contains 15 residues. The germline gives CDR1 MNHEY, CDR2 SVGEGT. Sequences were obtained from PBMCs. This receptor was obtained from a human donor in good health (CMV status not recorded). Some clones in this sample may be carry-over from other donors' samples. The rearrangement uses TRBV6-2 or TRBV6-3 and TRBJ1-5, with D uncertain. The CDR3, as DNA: TGTGCCAGCAGCTGGTTGCCTTATAGCAATCAGCCCCAGCATTTT. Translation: CASSWLPYSNQPQHF.